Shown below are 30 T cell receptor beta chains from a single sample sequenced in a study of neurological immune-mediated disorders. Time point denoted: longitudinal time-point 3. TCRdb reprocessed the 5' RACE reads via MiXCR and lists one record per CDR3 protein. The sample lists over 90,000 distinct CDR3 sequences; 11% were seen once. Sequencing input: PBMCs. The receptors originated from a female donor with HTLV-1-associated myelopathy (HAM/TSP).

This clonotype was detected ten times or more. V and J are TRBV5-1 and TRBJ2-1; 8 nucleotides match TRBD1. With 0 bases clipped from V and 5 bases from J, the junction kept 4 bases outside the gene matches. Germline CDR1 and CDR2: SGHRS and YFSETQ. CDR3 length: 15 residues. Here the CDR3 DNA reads TGCGCCAGCAGCTTGGCTCAGGGGGCTCACAATGAGCAGTTCTTC. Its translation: CASSLAQGAHNEQFF. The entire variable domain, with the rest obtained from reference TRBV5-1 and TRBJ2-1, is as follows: KAGVTQTPRYLIKTRGQQVTLSCSPISGHRSVSWYQQTPGQGLQFLFEYFSETQRNKGNFPGRFSGRQFSNSRSEMNVSTLELGDSALYLCASSLAQGAHNEQFFGPGTRLTVL.

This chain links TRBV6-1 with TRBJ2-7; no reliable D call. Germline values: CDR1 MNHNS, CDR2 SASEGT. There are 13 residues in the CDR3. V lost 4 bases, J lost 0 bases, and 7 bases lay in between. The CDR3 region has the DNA TGTGCCAGCAGTGCGAGGAGCTCCTACGAGCAGTACTTC. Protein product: CASSARSSYEQYF.

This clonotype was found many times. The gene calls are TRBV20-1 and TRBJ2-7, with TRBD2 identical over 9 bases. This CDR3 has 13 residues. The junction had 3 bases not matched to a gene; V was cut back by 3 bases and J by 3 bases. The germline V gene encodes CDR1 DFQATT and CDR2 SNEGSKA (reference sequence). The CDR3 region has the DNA TGCAGTGCTAGTCGCGGGGGGGGCTACGAGCAGTACTTC. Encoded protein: CSASRGGGYEQYF.

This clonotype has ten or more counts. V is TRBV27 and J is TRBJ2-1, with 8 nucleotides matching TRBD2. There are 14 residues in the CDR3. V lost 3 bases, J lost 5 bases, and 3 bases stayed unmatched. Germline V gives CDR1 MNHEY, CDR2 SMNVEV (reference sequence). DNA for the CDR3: TGTGCCAGCAGTTTCGGGCGGGGGGACAATGAGCAGTTCTTC. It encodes CASSFGRGDNEQFF.

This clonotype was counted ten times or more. CDR3 amino acids: CASSWGQGGTTGELFF. CDR3 coding DNA: TGTGCCAGCAGTTGGGGGCAGGGAGGGACCACCGGGGAGCTGTTTTTT. This chain links TRBV6-6 with TRBJ2-2; the D gene is possibly TRBD2 (7 bases). V was cut by 4 bases and J by 4 bases, with 16 bases left in between. This CDR3 has 16 amino acids. Germline loops: CDR1 MNHNY, CDR2 SVGAGI (reference sequence).

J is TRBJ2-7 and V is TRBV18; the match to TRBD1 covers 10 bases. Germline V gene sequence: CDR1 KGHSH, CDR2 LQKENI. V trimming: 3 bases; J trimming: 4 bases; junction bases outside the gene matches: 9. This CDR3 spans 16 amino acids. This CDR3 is CASSPTYRDRGYEQYF. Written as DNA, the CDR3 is TGTGCCAGCTCACCGACGTACCGGGACAGGGGTTACGAGCAGTACTTC.

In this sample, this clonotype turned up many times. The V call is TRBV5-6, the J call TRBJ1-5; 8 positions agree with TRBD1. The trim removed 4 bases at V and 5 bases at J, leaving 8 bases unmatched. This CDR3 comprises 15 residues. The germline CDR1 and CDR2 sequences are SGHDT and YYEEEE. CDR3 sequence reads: CASSRQGLSYQPQHF. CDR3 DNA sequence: TGTGCCAGCAGCCGACAGGGGCTGTCCTATCAGCCCCAGCATTTT. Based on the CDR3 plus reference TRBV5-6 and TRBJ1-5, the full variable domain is DAGVTQSPTHLIKTRGQQVTLRCSPKSGHDTVSWYQQALGQGPQFIFQYYEEEERQRGNFPDRFSGHQFPNYSSELNVNALLLGDSALYLCASSRQGLSYQPQHFGDGTRLSIL.

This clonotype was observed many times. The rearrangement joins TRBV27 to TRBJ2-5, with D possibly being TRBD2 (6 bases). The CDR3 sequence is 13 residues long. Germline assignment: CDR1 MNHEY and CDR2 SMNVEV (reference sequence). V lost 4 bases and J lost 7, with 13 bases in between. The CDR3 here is CASSSRGGGTQYF. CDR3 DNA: TGTGCCAGCAGTTCGAGGGGAGGCGGGACCCAGTACTTC.

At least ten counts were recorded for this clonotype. The DNA for the CDR3 is TGTGCCAGCAGTTACTCCACGGGGGGCTTGCGCTACGAGCAGTACTTC. Translated: CASSYSTGGLRYEQYF. The V and J genes are TRBV6-5 and TRBJ2-7, with a weak D call TRBD2 (7 bases). Per germline, CDR1 MNHEY and CDR2 SVGAGI. The CDR3 consists of 16 residues. The V and J ends lost 0 bases and 3 bases respectively, with 15 bases between them.

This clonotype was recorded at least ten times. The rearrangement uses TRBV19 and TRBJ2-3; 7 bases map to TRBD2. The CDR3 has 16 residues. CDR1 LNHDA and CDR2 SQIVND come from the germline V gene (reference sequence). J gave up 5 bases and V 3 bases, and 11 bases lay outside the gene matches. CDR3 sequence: CASSIWASGLKDTQYF. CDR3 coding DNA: TGTGCCAGTAGTATTTGGGCTAGCGGTCTTAAAGATACGCAGTATTTT.

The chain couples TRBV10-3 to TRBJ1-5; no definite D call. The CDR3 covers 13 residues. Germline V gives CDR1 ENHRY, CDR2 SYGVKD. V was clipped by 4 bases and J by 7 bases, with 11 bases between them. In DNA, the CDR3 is TGTGCCATCAGTGGGACCTTGACCCAGCCCCAGCATTTT. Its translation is CAISGTLTQPQHF.

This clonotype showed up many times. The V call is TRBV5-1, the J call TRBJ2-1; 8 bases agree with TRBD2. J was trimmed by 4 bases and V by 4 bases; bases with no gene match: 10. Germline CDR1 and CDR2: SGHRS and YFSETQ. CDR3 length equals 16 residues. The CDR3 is CASSALGSGVYNEQFF. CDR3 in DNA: TGCGCCAGCAGCGCCCTGGGTAGCGGGGTTTACAATGAGCAGTTCTTC.

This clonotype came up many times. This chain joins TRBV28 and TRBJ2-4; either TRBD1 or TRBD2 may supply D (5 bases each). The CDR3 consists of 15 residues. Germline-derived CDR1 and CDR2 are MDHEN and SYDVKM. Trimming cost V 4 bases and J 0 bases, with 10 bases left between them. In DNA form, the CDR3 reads TGTGCCAGCAGTTCTCCGGGGCTAGCCAAAAACATTCAGTACTTC. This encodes CASSSPGLAKNIQYF.

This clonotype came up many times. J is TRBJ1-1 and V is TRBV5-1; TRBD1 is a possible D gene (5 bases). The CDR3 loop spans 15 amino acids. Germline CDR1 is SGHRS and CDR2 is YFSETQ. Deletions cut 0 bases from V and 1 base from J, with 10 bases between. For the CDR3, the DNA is TGCGCCAGCAGCTTGGATCCAGGGCAGAACACTGAAGCTTTCTTT. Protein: CASSLDPGQNTEAFF.

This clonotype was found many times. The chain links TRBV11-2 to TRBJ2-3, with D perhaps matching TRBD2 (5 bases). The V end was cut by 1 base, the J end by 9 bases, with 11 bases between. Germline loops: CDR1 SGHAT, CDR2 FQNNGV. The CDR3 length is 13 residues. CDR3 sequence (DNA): TGTGCCAGCAGCTTAGTGACCGGGAACACGCAGTATTTT. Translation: CASSLVTGNTQYF.

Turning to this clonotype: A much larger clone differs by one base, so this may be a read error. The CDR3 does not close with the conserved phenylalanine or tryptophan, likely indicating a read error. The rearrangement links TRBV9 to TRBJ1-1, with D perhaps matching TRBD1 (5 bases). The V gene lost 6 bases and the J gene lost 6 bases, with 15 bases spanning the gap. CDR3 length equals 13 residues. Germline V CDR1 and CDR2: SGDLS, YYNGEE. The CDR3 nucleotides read TGTGCCAGCAACCCAGGGTGGGGGTCTGAAGCTTTCTAT. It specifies CASNPGWGSEAFY.

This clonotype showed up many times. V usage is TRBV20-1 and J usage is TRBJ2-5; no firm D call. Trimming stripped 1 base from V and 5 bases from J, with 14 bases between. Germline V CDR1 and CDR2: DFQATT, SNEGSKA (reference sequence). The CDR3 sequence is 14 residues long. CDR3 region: CSARGVWGGETQYF. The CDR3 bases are TGCAGTGCTAGAGGGGTTTGGGGTGGGGAGACCCAGTACTTC.

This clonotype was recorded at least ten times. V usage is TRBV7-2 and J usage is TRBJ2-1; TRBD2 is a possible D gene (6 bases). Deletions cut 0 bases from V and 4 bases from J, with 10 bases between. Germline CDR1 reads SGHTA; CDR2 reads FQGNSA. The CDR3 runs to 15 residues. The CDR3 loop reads CASSLAGGLYNEQFF. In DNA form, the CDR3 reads TGTGCCAGCAGCTTAGCGGGGGGACTTTACAATGAGCAGTTCTTC. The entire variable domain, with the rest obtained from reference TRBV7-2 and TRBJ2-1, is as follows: GAGVSQSPSNKVTEKGKDVELRCDPISGHTALYWYRQSLGQGLEFLIYFQGNSAPDKSGLPSDRFSAERTGGSVSTLTIQRTQQEDSAVYLCASSLAGGLYNEQFFGPGTRLTVL.

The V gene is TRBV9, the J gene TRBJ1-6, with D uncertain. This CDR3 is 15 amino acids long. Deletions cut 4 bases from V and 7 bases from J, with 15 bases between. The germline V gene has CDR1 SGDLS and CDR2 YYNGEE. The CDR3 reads CASSTHDLGNSPLHF. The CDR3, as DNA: TGTGCCAGCAGCACACATGATCTTGGGAATTCACCCCTCCACTTT.

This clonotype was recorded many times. The CDR3 DNA reads as TGCAGTGCTAGAAACGGACTAGCGGGGGAGAATGAGCAGTTCTTC. It codes for CSARNGLAGENEQFF. The chain combines TRBV20-1 with TRBJ2-1; TRBD2 agrees at 13 bases. V shed 2 bases, J shed 7 bases, and the junction held 5 bases outside the gene matches. This CDR3 is built from 15 residues. Germline CDR1 and CDR2: DFQATT and SNEGSKA (reference sequence).

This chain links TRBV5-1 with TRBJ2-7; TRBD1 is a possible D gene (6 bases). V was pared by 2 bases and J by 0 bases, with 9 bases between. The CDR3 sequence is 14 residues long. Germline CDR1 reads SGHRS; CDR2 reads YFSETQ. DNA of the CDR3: TGCGCCAGCAGCTTTCAGGACAGCTCCTACGAGCAGTACTTC. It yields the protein CASSFQDSSYEQYF. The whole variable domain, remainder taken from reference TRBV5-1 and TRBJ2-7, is KAGVTQTPRYLIKTRGQQVTLSCSPISGHRSVSWYQQTPGQGLQFLFEYFSETQRNKGNFPGRFSGRQFSNSRSEMNVSTLELGDSALYLCASSFQDSSYEQYFGPGTRLTVT.

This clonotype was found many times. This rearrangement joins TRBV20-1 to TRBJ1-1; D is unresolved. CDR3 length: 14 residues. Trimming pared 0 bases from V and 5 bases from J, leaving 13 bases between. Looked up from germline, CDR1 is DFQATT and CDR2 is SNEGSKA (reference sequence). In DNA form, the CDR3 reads TGCAGTGCTAGAGATGGGCGACAAGGAACTGAAGCTTTCTTT. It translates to CSARDGRQGTEAFF.

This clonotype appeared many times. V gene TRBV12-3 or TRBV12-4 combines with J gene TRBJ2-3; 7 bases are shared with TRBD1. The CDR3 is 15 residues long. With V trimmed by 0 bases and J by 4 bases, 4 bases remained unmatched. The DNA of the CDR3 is TGTGCCAGCAGTTTAGCCTCGACAGGGTCAGATACGCAGTATTTT. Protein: CASSLASTGSDTQYF.

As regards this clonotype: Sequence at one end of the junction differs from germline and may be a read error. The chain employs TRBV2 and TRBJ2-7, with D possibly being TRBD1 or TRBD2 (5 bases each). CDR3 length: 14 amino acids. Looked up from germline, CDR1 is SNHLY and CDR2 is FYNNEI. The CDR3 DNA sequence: TGTGCCAGCAGTGAACCAATAAGCTATGGGGACGCCACTTTC. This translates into CASSEPISYGDATF.

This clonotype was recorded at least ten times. The CDR3 bases are TGCAGTGCGGAGCTGGTTAGCGGGGCTTACAATGAGCAGTTCTTC. Translated: CSAELVSGAYNEQFF. The rearrangement joins TRBV20-1 to TRBJ2-1, with 8 bases identical to TRBD2. The junction had 11 bases not matched to a gene; V was cut back by 6 bases and J by 4 bases. The CDR3 consists of 15 residues. Germline assignment: CDR1 DFQATT and CDR2 SNEGSKA (reference sequence).

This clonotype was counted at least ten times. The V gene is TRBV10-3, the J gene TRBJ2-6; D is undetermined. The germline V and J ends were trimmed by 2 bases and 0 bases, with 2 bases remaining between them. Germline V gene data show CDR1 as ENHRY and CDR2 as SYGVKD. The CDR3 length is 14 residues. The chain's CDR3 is CAISENSGANVLTF. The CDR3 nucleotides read TGTGCCATCAGTGAGAACTCTGGGGCCAACGTCCTGACTTTC.

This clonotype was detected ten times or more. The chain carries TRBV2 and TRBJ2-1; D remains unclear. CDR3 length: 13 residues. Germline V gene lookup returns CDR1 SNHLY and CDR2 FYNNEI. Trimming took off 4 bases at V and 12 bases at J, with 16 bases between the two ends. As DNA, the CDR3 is TGTGCCAGCAGTGGCCTGGGCGTAGTTGGGCAGTTCTTC. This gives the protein CASSGLGVVGQFF. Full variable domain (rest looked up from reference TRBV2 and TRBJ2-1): EPEVTQTPSHQVTQMGQEVILRCVPISNHLYFYWYRQILGQKVEFLVSFYNNEISEKSEIFDDQFSVERPDGSNFTLKIRSTKLEDSAMYFCASSGLGVVGQFFGPGTRLTVL.

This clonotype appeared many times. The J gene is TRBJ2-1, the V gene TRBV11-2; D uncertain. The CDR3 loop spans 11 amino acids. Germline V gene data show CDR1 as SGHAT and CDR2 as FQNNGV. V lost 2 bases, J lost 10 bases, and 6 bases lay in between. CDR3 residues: CASSLIGEQFF. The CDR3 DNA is TGTGCCAGCAGCTTAATCGGGGAGCAGTTCTTC.

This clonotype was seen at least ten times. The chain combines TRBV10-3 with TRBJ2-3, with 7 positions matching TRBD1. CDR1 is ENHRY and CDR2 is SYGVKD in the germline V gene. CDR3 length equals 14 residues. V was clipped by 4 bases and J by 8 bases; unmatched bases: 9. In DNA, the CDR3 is TGTGCCATCAGTGGACAGGGCGAACACGCTACGCAGTATTTT. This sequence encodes CAISGQGEHATQYF.

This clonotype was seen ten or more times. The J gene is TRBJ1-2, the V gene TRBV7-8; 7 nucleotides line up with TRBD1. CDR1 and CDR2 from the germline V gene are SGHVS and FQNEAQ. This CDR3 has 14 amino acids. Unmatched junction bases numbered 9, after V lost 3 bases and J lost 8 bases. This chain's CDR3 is CASSFSGQPGGYTF. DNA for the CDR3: TGTGCCAGCAGCTTTTCGGGACAGCCGGGAGGCTACACCTTC.